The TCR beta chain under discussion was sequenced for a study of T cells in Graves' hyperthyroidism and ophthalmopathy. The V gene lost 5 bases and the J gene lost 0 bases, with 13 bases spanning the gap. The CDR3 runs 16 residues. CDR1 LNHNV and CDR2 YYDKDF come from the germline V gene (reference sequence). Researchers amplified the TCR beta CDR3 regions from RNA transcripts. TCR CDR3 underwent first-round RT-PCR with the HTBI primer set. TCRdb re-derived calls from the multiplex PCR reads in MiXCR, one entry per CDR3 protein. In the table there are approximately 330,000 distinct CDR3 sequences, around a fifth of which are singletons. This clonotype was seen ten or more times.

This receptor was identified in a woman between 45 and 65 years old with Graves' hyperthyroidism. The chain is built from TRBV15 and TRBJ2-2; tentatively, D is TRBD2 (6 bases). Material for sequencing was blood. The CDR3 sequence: CATSAGLSPNTGELFF. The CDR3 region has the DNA TGTGCCACCAGCGCGGGGTTGAGTCCGAACACCGGGGAGCTGTTTTTT.